This T cell receptor beta chain was profiled in a study of Graves' ophthalmopathy and Graves' hyperthyroidism. Study background: Ahead of any treatment, peripheral blood was obtained at the initial diagnosis. Whole-study results and caveats: Most expanded clonotypes in thyroid above 0.001 frequency also showed up in blood.

In this sample, this clonotype turned up many times. The antigen remains unidentified. Amplified TCR beta CDR3 regions were obtained using RNA transcripts as template. Amplification began with first-round RT-PCR using HTBI primers, then second-round multiplex PCR was performed. TCRdb re-derived calls from the multiplex PCR reads in MiXCR, one entry per CDR3 protein. The sample shows 680,000 or so distinct CDR3 sequences, around a fifth of them seen only once. Researchers classed hyperthyroidism as stable given no ophthalmopathy within 18 months of follow-up. A volume of about 9.7 ml of fresh peripheral blood supplied the PBMCs. Germline V gives CDR1 SNHLY, CDR2 FYNNEI. With 7 bases removed from V and 6 bases from J, the gap between germline ends came to 12 bases. The CDR3 consists of 12 residues.

The sequence came from a woman between 18 and 29 years old with stable Graves' hyperthyroidism. Some clones in this sample may be carry-over from other donors' samples. The rearrangement uses TRBV2 and TRBJ1-2; D call uncertain. Sequenced: peripheral blood. The CDR3 nucleotides are TGTGCCAGCATGCGGGAATGGGATGGCTACACCTTC. This sequence encodes CASMREWDGYTF.